The 21 T cell receptor beta chains reported below all come from one sample, sequenced in a study of T-cell reconstitution after alpha-beta-depleted transplantation in children. Researchers prepared the TCRbeta library using unique molecular identifiers, the study reports. One entry per CDR3 protein, called by TCRdb with MiXCR from the PCR reads. The sample has 610,000 or so distinct CDR3 sequences, 27% seen once. The starting material was PBMCs, obtained before TCRalphabeta/CD19-depleted stem cell transplant. These receptors came from a boy under two years old with Wiskott-Aldrich syndrome, due to receive a stem cell transplant.

This chain connects TRBV3-1 to TRBJ2-3, with 7 bases identical to TRBD2. This CDR3 spans 14 amino acids. Germline-derived CDR1 and CDR2 are LGHDT and YNNKEL (reference sequence). Trimming at V came to 8 bases and at J to 4 bases, leaving 9 bases not matched to a gene. The CDR3 protein is CASGGGKPPDTQYF. The DNA for the CDR3 is TGTGCCAGCGGCGGGGGAAAACCACCAGATACGCAGTATTTT.

V gene TRBV4-2 combines with J gene TRBJ2-1; 9 bases are shared with TRBD2. Per the germline V gene, CDR1 is LGHNA and CDR2 is YNFKEQ. Trimming took 1 base from V and 5 from J; bases not matched to a gene: 6. CDR3 size: 16 residues. The CDR3 DNA reads as TGTGCCAGCAGCCAAGTGGCACTAGCGGGTAACAATGAGCAGTTCTTC. Translating gives CASSQVALAGNNEQFF.

This clonotype was found once. The J gene is TRBJ2-6, the V gene TRBV20-1, with 7 nucleotides matching TRBD1. CDR3 length: 16 residues. The germline CDR1 and CDR2 sequences are DFQATT and SNEGSKA (reference sequence). Trimming at V came to 3 bases and at J to 4 bases, leaving 9 bases not matched to a gene. For the CDR3, the DNA is TGCAGTGCTAGTAGACAGGGATGGGCCGGGGCCAACGTCCTGACTTTC. Translation gives CSASRQGWAGANVLTF.

This clonotype was found many times. This rearrangement joins TRBV5-1 to TRBJ2-7, with D uncertain. This CDR3 has 16 amino acids. Trimming removed 4 bases at V and 3 bases at J, with 20 bases between. Germline V lookup: CDR1 SGHRS, CDR2 YFSETQ. CDR3 in amino acids: CASSPKAGRVDYEQYF. The CDR3 nucleotides read TGCGCCAGCAGCCCCAAAGCCGGACGGGTGGACTACGAGCAGTACTTC.

This clonotype was found a few times. This sequence joins TRBV5-1 and TRBJ2-2; no clear D. Germline V gives CDR1 SGHRS, CDR2 YFSETQ. The CDR3 contains 15 residues. V dropped 0 bases and J dropped 3 bases, with 9 bases sitting between them. CDR3 loop: CASSLDSRDTGELFF. CDR3 nucleotide sequence: TGCGCCAGCAGCTTGGACAGCCGAGACACCGGGGAGCTGTTTTTT.

The chain recombines TRBV6-2 or TRBV6-3 with TRBJ2-2; D may correspond to TRBD1 or TRBD2 (5 bases each). Per the germline V gene, CDR1 is MNHEY and CDR2 is SVGEGT. With 9 bases removed from V and 1 base from J, the gap between germline ends came to 9 bases. The CDR3 runs 13 residues. This CDR3 reads CASIGGNTGELFF. For the CDR3, the DNA is TGTGCCAGTATTGGGGGGAACACCGGGGAGCTGTTTTTT.

This clonotype was observed a handful of times. An end of the junction does not agree with germline; a read error may underlie this. The J gene is TRBJ2-2, the V gene TRBV18, with D maybe TRBD2 (5 bases). The CDR3 has 14 amino acids. Germline CDR1 is KGHSH and CDR2 is LQKENI. The CDR3 region has the DNA TGTGCCAGCTCATCTACTCCTCTTTCCGGGGAGCTTTTTTTT. Protein sequence: CASSSTPLSGELFF.

The sample holds a few counts of this clonotype. The gene calls are TRBV15 and TRBJ2-1; a possible D gene is TRBD2 (6 bases). Germline V gene data show CDR1 as LNHNV and CDR2 as YYDKDF (reference sequence). Trimming cost V 0 bases and J 1 base, with 19 bases left between them. CDR3 size: 19 residues. The CDR3 reads CATSRDLVYAEGSYNEQFF. The CDR3 DNA follows: TGTGCCACCAGCAGAGATCTTGTGTATGCGGAGGGATCCTACAATGAGCAGTTCTTC.

The sample holds a few counts of this clonotype. This chain joins TRBV10-3 and TRBJ1-2; D is possibly TRBD1 (6 bases). There are 17 residues in the CDR3. Trimming stripped 4 bases from V and 4 bases from J, with 22 bases between. Germline values: CDR1 ENHRY, CDR2 SYGVKD. CDR3: CAISVGQRTSSSYGYTF. As DNA, the CDR3 is TGTGCCATCAGTGTCGGACAGCGAACTTCCTCAAGCTATGGCTACACCTTC.

At least ten counts were recorded for this clonotype. V and J are TRBV10-3 and TRBJ2-1; the match to TRBD2 covers 10 bases. This CDR3 spans 13 amino acids. Germline lookup yields CDR1 ENHRY and CDR2 SYGVKD. Trimming removed 10 bases from V and 5 bases from J; junction bases left unmatched: 5. CDR3 sequence: CATFGLADNEQFF. The CDR3 nucleotides are TGTGCCACCTTCGGACTAGCGGACAATGAGCAGTTCTTC.

This clonotype was counted a few times. The rearrangement joins TRBV12-3 or TRBV12-4 to TRBJ2-4; D is unclear. Between the trimmed V and J ends, which lost 7 bases and 3 bases, there was a span of 16 bases. CDR3 length: 15 residues. CDR3 sequence reads: CASNSWSLGKNIQYF. CDR3 DNA: TGTGCCAGCAATTCCTGGAGTCTAGGCAAAAACATTCAGTACTTC.

The chain combines TRBV3-1 with TRBJ2-1; 11 positions match TRBD2. The germline V gene encodes CDR1 LGHDT and CDR2 YNNKEL (reference sequence). With 0 bases clipped from V and 4 bases from J, the junction kept 5 bases outside the gene matches. The CDR3 is 17 amino acids. CDR3 nucleotides: TGTGCCAGCAGCCAAGAGGGACTAGCGGACGTTTACAATGAGCAGTTCTTC. Its translation is CASSQEGLADVYNEQFF.

The V and J genes are TRBV6-2 or TRBV6-3 and TRBJ2-5; perhaps D is TRBD1 or TRBD2 (5 bases each). There are 15 residues in the CDR3. Germline values: CDR1 MNHEY, CDR2 SVGEGT. The germline V and J ends were trimmed by 6 bases and 5 bases, with 19 bases remaining between them. As DNA, the CDR3 is TGTGCCAGCAGCATTGACCAGGGAGATGGGGAGACCCAGTACTTC. It is translated as CASSIDQGDGETQYF.

This clonotype was found a few times. V gene TRBV10-2 combines with J gene TRBJ2-3; 10 nucleotides agree with TRBD2. The CDR3 spans 15 residues. The V gene end was trimmed by 3 bases and the J gene end by 4 bases; junction bases not matched to a gene: 4. Germline CDR1 reads WSHSY; CDR2 reads SAAADI. CDR3 protein: CASSDPSGGADTQYF. The CDR3 DNA reads TGCGCCAGCAGTGATCCTAGCGGGGGCGCAGATACGCAGTATTTT.

The sample holds a few counts of this clonotype. J is TRBJ1-2 and V is TRBV20-1; a weak D match, TRBD1 (5 bases). V gave up 4 bases and J gave up 1 base, with 13 bases separating them. This CDR3 is 14 amino acids long. Per germline, CDR1 DFQATT and CDR2 SNEGSKA (reference sequence). For the CDR3, the DNA is TGCAGTGCTATTGGGGGACCGATTAACTATGGCTACACCTTC. It codes for CSAIGGPINYGYTF.

The J gene is TRBJ2-1, the V gene TRBV5-1; possible D gene TRBD1, 7 bases. CDR1 and CDR2 from the germline V gene are SGHRS and YFSETQ. The ends were cut back, 4 bases at V and 7 bases at J, with 15 bases in the middle. The CDR3 has 14 amino acids. The CDR3 spells CASSNGGGGNEQFF. The CDR3 DNA reads TGCGCCAGCAGCAACGGAGGGGGCGGGAATGAGCAGTTCTTC.

The chain employs TRBV20-1 and TRBJ2-7; D might be TRBD1 or TRBD2, each matching 5 bases. The CDR3 totals 13 residues. Germline assignment: CDR1 DFQATT and CDR2 SNEGSKA (reference sequence). V was pared by 7 bases and J by 6 bases, with 19 bases between. The CDR3 sequence is CSVPTGPHLEQYF. CDR3 nucleotides: TGCAGTGTGCCGACGGGACCCCACCTCGAGCAGTACTTC.

The chain recombines TRBV5-1 with TRBJ2-1, with 10 positions matching TRBD2. The CDR3 is 15 amino acids. CDR1 and CDR2 (germline): SGHRS, YFSETQ. The V segment lost 0 bases and the J segment 4 bases; nucleotides outside the gene matches: 1. The CDR3 loop is CASSLVGLAYNEQFF. The CDR3 DNA reads TGCGCCAGCAGCTTGGTGGGACTAGCGTACAATGAGCAGTTCTTC.

This clonotype was observed a few times. This chain joins TRBV12-3 or TRBV12-4 and TRBJ1-2; the D gene is possibly TRBD1 (5 bases). This CDR3 spans 11 amino acids. Trimming took 3 bases from V and 8 from J, leaving 7 bases between them. This CDR3 reads CASSFGAGYTF. The DNA for the CDR3 is TGTGCCAGCAGTTTTGGGGCGGGCTACACCTTC.

The chain has TRBV9 and TRBJ1-1, with D unclear. Trimming pared 6 bases from V and 3 bases from J, leaving 15 bases between. This CDR3 has 14 residues. Germline values: CDR1 SGDLS, CDR2 YYNGEE. The CDR3 loop reads CASNTGFGYTEAFF. Here the CDR3 DNA reads TGTGCCAGCAACACGGGGTTCGGGTACACTGAAGCTTTCTTT.

This clonotype occurred a few times. The chain carries TRBV14 and TRBJ1-3; D call uncertain. Germline values: CDR1 SGHDN, CDR2 FVKESK. The CDR3 is 18 amino acids. The V gene lost 4 bases and the J gene lost 0 bases, with 19 bases spanning the gap. The CDR3 bases are TGTGCCAGCAGCCGCAGCTTTACCCAAAAAACCTCTGGAAACACCATATATTTT. It is translated as CASSRSFTQKTSGNTIYF.